This is a list of T cell receptor beta chains from one sample in a study of T cell repertoires in cytomegalovirus infection. TCRdb recomputed calls from the reads with MiXCR, one row per CDR3 protein. The sample shows fewer than 200,000 distinct CDR3 sequences, approximately 21% of them seen only once. These TCRs are of unknown antigen specificity. This specimen consisted of CD8+ T cells from cultured PBMCs, obtained from culture after CMV antigen stimulation. The receptors were sampled from a human donor in good health (CMV status not recorded). Some clones in this sample may be carry-over from other donors' samples. The CDR3 runs from the conserved cysteine through the conserved F or W. D genes are given only for firm matches. Rows may omit the clone size; those that give it use once, few, many or a size class.

j_call,v_call,clone_size,d_call,cdr3_length,cdr3_nt,cdr3_aa
TRBJ2-7,TRBV6-6,few,TRBD1,14,TGTGCCAGCAGACCGGGACAGGGCGGTTACGAGCAGTACTTC,CASRPGQGGYEQYF
TRBJ2-7,TRBV11-2,-,-,16,TGTGCCAGCAGCTTAGGCTCGGCAGGAGACTCCTACGAGCAGTACTTC,CASSLGSAGDSYEQYF
TRBJ2-7,TRBV6-2/TRBV6-3,few,-,11,TGTGCCAGCACCTCCGGGGTCGAGCAGTACTTC,CASTSGVEQYF
TRBJ2-5,TRBV5-6,few,-,14,TGTGCCAGCAGCTGGATCACAGGGATAGAGACCCAGTACTTC,CASSWITGIETQYF
TRBJ2-6,TRBV9,-,-,18,TGTGCCAGCAGCCCCTTTACAGGAACCCACTCTGGGGCCAACGTCCTGACTTTC,CASSPFTGTHSGANVLTF
TRBJ1-4,TRBV28,few,TRBD1,13,TGTGCCAGCAGTTCGGGACAGAATGAAAAACTGTTTTTT,CASSSGQNEKLFF
TRBJ2-7,TRBV7-9,-,TRBD1,12,TGTGCCAGCAGCACGGGACAGGGGGCGAAGTACTTC,CASSTGQGAKYF
TRBJ2-3,TRBV12-3/TRBV12-4,few,-,12,TGTGCCAGCAGTCCGCGATCGAATACGCAGTATTTT,CASSPRSNTQYF
TRBJ1-1,TRBV7-6,few,TRBD1,15,TGTGCCAGCAGCTTAGCTGACAGGGGGCATACTGAAGCTTTCTTT,CASSLADRGHTEAFF
TRBJ2-3,TRBV7-8,-,-,13,TGTGCCAGCAGCTTAAGCCAGGGAGGTACGCAGTATTTT,CASSLSQGGTQYF
TRBJ2-2,TRBV7-6,-,-,16,TGTGCCAGCAGCTTAGGTGGGTTAGGGCCCACCGGGGAGCTGTTTTTT,CASSLGGLGPTGELFF
TRBJ2-5,TRBV7-2,few,TRBD2,14,TGTGCCAGCAGCCCCTGGGAGGGGCAAGAGACCCAGTACTTC,CASSPWEGQETQYF
TRBJ2-2,TRBV2,-,TRBD1,13,TGTGCCAGCAGGTACAGGGGCACCGGGGAGCTGTTTTTT,CASRYRGTGELFF
TRBJ1-1,TRBV12-3/TRBV12-4,-,-,11,TGTGCCAGCTTCGACGGGGCCGAAGCTTTCTTT,CASFDGAEAFF
TRBJ2-7,TRBV7-9,many,-,11,TGTGCCAGCAGTTCCAACTACGAGCAGTACTTC,CASSSNYEQYF